These 19 T cell receptor beta chains came from one sample sequenced in a study of blood T cell repertoires in COVID-19. Here immunoSEQ multiplex PCR was the method, and the copy in TCRdb shows in-frame clones only, minus some. The sample shows under 70,000 clones, approximately 90% of them seen only once. The sample was peripheral blood. These receptors all come from a man aged 50 to 59 with acute or convalescent COVID-19.

V and J are TRBV10-2 and TRBJ2-7; D is uncertain. Deletions cut 4 bases from V and 1 base from J, with 5 bases between. Germline assignment: CDR1 WSHSY and CDR2 SAAADI. This CDR3 spans 12 amino acids. CDR3 DNA: TGCGCCAGCAGTGTCCGGTCCTACGAGCAGTACTTC. The encoded protein is CASSVRSYEQYF.

The V and J genes are TRBV5-1 and TRBJ2-7, with 9 nucleotides matching TRBD2. Germline trimming cut 4 bases from V and 4 bases from J; bases unmatched to any gene: 9. The CDR3 is 15 amino acids. Looked up from germline, CDR1 is SGHRS and CDR2 is YFSETQ. In DNA form, the CDR3 reads TGCGCCAGCAGCCCAGCTAGCGGGGAGATTTACGAGCAGTACTTC. As protein: CASSPASGEIYEQYF. Complete variable domain (other parts from reference TRBV5-1 and TRBJ2-7): KAGVTQTPRYLIKTRGQQVTLSCSPISGHRSVSWYQQTPGQGLQFLFEYFSETQRNKGNFPGRFSGRQFSNSRSEMNVSTLELGDSALYLCASSPASGEIYEQYFGPGTRLTVT.

The count of this clone is one. CDR3 protein: CASSLYRGQSAEAFF. In DNA form, the CDR3 reads TGCGCCAGCAGCCTTTACAGGGGGCAAAGTGCTGAAGCTTTCTTT. The chain recombines TRBV5-1 with TRBJ1-1; TRBD1 matches 9 bases. V shed 4 bases and J 6 bases; nucleotides not matched to a gene: 10. The CDR3 runs 15 residues. Germline loops: CDR1 SGHRS, CDR2 YFSETQ. The full variable domain, rest sourced from reference TRBV5-1 and TRBJ1-1, is KAGVTQTPRYLIKTRGQQVTLSCSPISGHRSVSWYQQTPGQGLQFLFEYFSETQRNKGNFPGRFSGRQFSNSRSEMNVSTLELGDSALYLCASSLYRGQSAEAFFGQGTRLTVV.

The gene calls are TRBV6-5 and TRBJ2-5, with D unresolved. CDR1 and CDR2 from the germline V gene are MNHEY and SVGAGI. Trimming took off 1 base at V and 5 bases at J, with 17 bases between the two ends. The CDR3 totals 16 residues. The CDR3 DNA sequence: TGTGCCAGCAGTTACTGGGTCGTCCCGGGTTTGGAGACCCAGTACTTC. Encoded protein: CASSYWVVPGLETQYF.

CDR3 protein: CATSREALTEQFF. The CDR3 nucleotides read TGTGCCACCAGCAGAGAGGCTCTGACAGAGCAGTTCTTC. The V call is TRBV15, the J call TRBJ2-1; no firm D call. V lost 0 bases and J lost 10, with 10 bases in between. Germline CDR1 LNHNV, CDR2 YYDKDF (reference sequence). The CDR3 totals 13 residues. Filled out from reference TRBV15 and TRBJ2-1, the complete variable domain reads DAMVIQNPRYQVTQFGKPVTLSCSQTLNHNVMYWYQQKSSQAPKLLFHYYDKDFNNEADTPDNFQSRRPNTSFCFLDIRSPGLGDTAMYLCATSREALTEQFFGPGTRLTVL.

V usage is TRBV5-7 and J usage is TRBJ2-2, with D perhaps matching TRBD2 (6 bases). TRBV5-7 is an open reading frame, and its role is uncertain. The CDR3 is made up of 15 amino acids. Trimming stripped 5 bases from V and 2 bases from J, with 13 bases between. CDR3 sequence (DNA): TGTGCCAGCAGTCTGCGGGACGAAAACACCGGGGAGCTGTTTTTT. Its translation is CASSLRDENTGELFF.

This clone has a handful of counts. This rearrangement joins TRBV24-1 to TRBJ2-1, with 9 bases fitting TRBD1. V shed 3 bases and J 1 base; nucleotides not matched to a gene: 6. This CDR3 spans 17 amino acids. CDR1 and CDR2 (germline): KGHDR, SFDVKD. The CDR3 DNA is TGTGCCACCAGTGATGGGAACAGGGGGCGGTCCTACAATGAGCAGTTCTTC. Translation: CATSDGNRGRSYNEQFF.

This clone showed up just once. The rearrangement links TRBV5-1 to TRBJ2-1; D might be TRBD1 (5 bases). Germline values: CDR1 SGHRS, CDR2 YFSETQ. The CDR3 contains 15 residues. Trimming took 1 base from V and 7 from J, leaving 15 bases between them. This chain's CDR3 is CASSLYWGAGNEQFF. The CDR3 nucleotides are TGCGCCAGCAGCTTGTACTGGGGCGCAGGGAATGAGCAGTTCTTC.

The V call is TRBV7-9, the J call TRBJ1-2; 11 bases are shared with TRBD1. Germline CDR1 is SEHNR and CDR2 is FQNEAQ (reference sequence). CDR3 length equals 16 residues. V trimming: 4 bases; J trimming: 3 bases; junction bases outside the gene matches: 7. CDR3 sequence reads: CASSSADRGHYYGYTF. For the CDR3, the DNA is TGTGCCAGCAGCTCGGCGGACAGGGGGCACTACTATGGCTACACCTTC.

The chain uses TRBV5-1 and TRBJ2-3, with 7 bases aligning to TRBD1. With 9 bases clipped from V and 0 bases from J, the junction kept 10 bases outside the gene matches. Germline values: CDR1 SGHRS, CDR2 YFSETQ. The CDR3 sequence is 15 residues long. The CDR3 bases are TGCGCCACTCAGTACCGGGACAGAAGCACAGATACGCAGTATTTT. Its protein product is CATQYRDRSTDTQYF. The full variable domain, completed using reference TRBV5-1 and TRBJ2-3, is KAGVTQTPRYLIKTRGQQVTLSCSPISGHRSVSWYQQTPGQGLQFLFEYFSETQRNKGNFPGRFSGRQFSNSRSEMNVSTLELGDSALYLCATQYRDRSTDTQYFGPGTRLTVL.

This clone is a singleton in its sample. A junction boundary mismatches the germline segment, possibly from a read error. The J gene is TRBJ2-7, the V gene TRBV19; no definite D call. Germline assignment: CDR1 LNHDA and CDR2 SQIVND (reference sequence). The CDR3 spans 14 residues. The CDR3 DNA reads TGTACCAGTAGTGTCGGAACAGTCGTTTGGGAGCAGTACTTC. This codes for CTSSVGTVVWEQYF.

The J gene is TRBJ1-5, the V gene TRBV2; D is perhaps TRBD1 (6 bases). V was cut by 4 bases and J by 7 bases, with 14 bases left in between. This CDR3 is 14 amino acids long. The V gene's germline CDR1 is SNHLY and CDR2 FYNNEI. CDR3 DNA: TGTGCCAGCAGTGCCGCCAGGGGCATCCAGCCCCAGCATTTT. Translation: CASSAARGIQPQHF.

The CDR3 bases are TGTGCCAGCAGTCCCACGGGGGGGGCGAATCAGCCCCAGCATTTT. This gives the protein CASSPTGGANQPQHF. This chain connects TRBV27 to TRBJ1-5; the D gene is possibly TRBD1 (6 bases). Germline V lookup: CDR1 MNHEY, CDR2 SMNVEV (reference sequence). The CDR3 covers 15 residues. The V and J ends lost 5 bases and 4 bases respectively, with 15 bases between them.

This chain joins TRBV18 and TRBJ1-5, with D unresolved. Deletions cut 0 bases from V and 0 bases from J, with 12 bases between. Per germline, CDR1 KGHSH and CDR2 LQKENI. The CDR3 runs 17 residues. In nucleotides, the CDR3 is TGTGCCAGCTCACCACCGAACGGGGTTGATAGCAATCAGCCCCAGCATTTT. This gives the protein CASSPPNGVDSNQPQHF.

The chain employs TRBV27 and TRBJ2-1, with 10 bases identical to TRBD2. The CDR3 has 17 residues. CDR1 is MNHEY, CDR2 SMNVEV, per germline (reference sequence). The ends lost 2 bases at V and 5 bases at J; junction bases unmatched: 9. The CDR3 loop is CASSLLGSGRQHNEQFF. Written as DNA, the CDR3 is TGTGCCAGCAGTTTACTGGGTAGCGGGAGGCAACACAATGAGCAGTTCTTC.

This clone was seen once. The chain employs TRBV6-2 or TRBV6-3 and TRBJ1-2; no reliable D call. This CDR3 has 14 residues. The V and J ends lost 0 bases and 7 bases respectively, with 12 bases between them. CDR1 is MNHEY and CDR2 is SVGEGT in the germline V gene. The CDR3 region is CASSYSRGIGGYTF. The CDR3 DNA reads TGTGCCAGCAGTTACTCGCGGGGAATTGGTGGCTACACCTTC.

This clone was observed once. The chain has TRBV6-5 and TRBJ2-1; 8 nucleotides agree with TRBD2. V lost 0 bases, J lost 6 bases, and 7 bases stayed unmatched. Germline CDR1 MNHEY, CDR2 SVGAGI. The CDR3 has 16 residues. CDR3 in amino acids: CASSYSLPGLVNEQFF. The CDR3 nucleotides read TGTGCCAGCAGTTACTCCCTTCCGGGACTAGTCAATGAGCAGTTCTTC.

The V call is TRBV7-9, the J call TRBJ2-2, with D perhaps matching TRBD2 (7 bases). Deletions cut 5 bases from V and 8 bases from J, with 24 bases between. This CDR3 has 17 amino acids. Germline V CDR1 and CDR2: SEHNR, FQNEAQ (reference sequence). CDR3 loop: CASSPTLRGRASGELFF. The CDR3 nucleotides read TGTGCCAGCAGCCCCACCCTAAGGGGGAGGGCCTCGGGGGAGCTGTTTTTT. Drawing the rest from reference TRBV7-9 and TRBJ2-2, the complete variable domain is DTGVSQNPRHKITKRGQNVTFRCDPISEHNRLYWYRQTLGQGPEFLTYFQNEAQLEKSRLLSDRFSAERPKGSFSTLEIQRTEQGDSAMYLCASSPTLRGRASGELFFGEGSRLTVL.

The gene calls are TRBV4-1 and TRBJ2-7, with D uncertain. This CDR3 region has 15 residues. The V gene's germline CDR1 is MGHRA and CDR2 YSYEKL. V was shortened by 0 bases and J by 5 bases, with 14 bases between the two germline ends. CDR3: CASSQESHRRDEQYF. The CDR3 DNA is TGCGCCAGCAGCCAAGAATCTCACCGTCGGGACGAGCAGTACTTC.